The 27 T cell receptor beta chains listed next were all sequenced from one sample in a study of identical twins. TCRdb re-analysed the 5' RACE reads in MiXCR, keeping a single row per CDR3 protein. The sample records a few hundred thousand distinct CDR3 sequences, around 15% being singletons. These same data were also listed under a study on yellow fever vaccine responses in identical twins.

Sequenced: CD4+ T cells sorted from blood. These receptors were collected from a woman under 30 in good health.

This clonotype was seen only a few times. The rearrangement links TRBV7-2 to TRBJ1-1, with 9 bases fitting TRBD1. J was trimmed by 0 bases and V by 4 bases; bases with no gene match: 3. The germline CDR1 and CDR2 sequences are SGHTA and FQGNSA. The CDR3 totals 15 residues. The CDR3 sequence: CASSSWDRVNTEAFF. The CDR3 nucleotides are TGTGCCAGCAGCTCGTGGGACAGGGTGAACACTGAAGCTTTCTTT. The whole variable domain, remainder taken from reference TRBV7-2 and TRBJ1-1, is GAGVSQSPSNKVTEKGKDVELRCDPISGHTALYWYRQSLGQGLEFLIYFQGNSAPDKSGLPSDRFSAERTGGSVSTLTIQRTQQEDSAVYLCASSSWDRVNTEAFFGQGTRLTVV.

The chain couples TRBV12-3 or TRBV12-4 to TRBJ1-5; D might be TRBD1 (5 bases). V gave up 0 bases and J gave up 0 bases, with 18 bases separating them. The CDR3 has 19 amino acids. CDR3 residues: CASSLAPGAGEYSNQPQHF. DNA for the CDR3: TGTGCCAGCAGTTTAGCCCCTGGGGCAGGAGAGTATAGCAATCAGCCCCAGCATTTT.

This chain links TRBV6-5 with TRBJ1-2, with 11 nucleotides matching TRBD1. The CDR3 has 16 residues. The trim removed 0 bases at V and 6 bases at J, leaving 6 bases unmatched. Germline values: CDR1 MNHEY, CDR2 SVGAGI. CDR3 DNA: TGTGCCAGCAGTTACTCTACCCGGACAGGGGGCAATGGCTACACCTTC. It is translated as CASSYSTRTGGNGYTF.

This clonotype has a count of ten or more. The chain is built from TRBV5-1 and TRBJ2-1, with 10 bases lining up with TRBD2. V dropped 0 bases and J dropped 7; count of bases not matched to a gene: 1. The CDR3 is 14 residues long. Germline V lookup: CDR1 SGHRS, CDR2 YFSETQ. The CDR3 region has the DNA TGCGCCAGCAGCTTGGAACTAGCGGGGAATGAGCAGTTCTTC. The encoded protein is CASSLELAGNEQFF.

The chain uses TRBV25-1 and TRBJ2-3, with D possibly being TRBD1 (5 bases). There are 14 residues in the CDR3. Per the germline V gene, CDR1 is MGHDK and CDR2 is SYGVNS. V shed 7 bases and J shed 2 bases, with 13 bases lying between them. CDR3 protein: CASNGNRITDTQYF. The DNA of the CDR3 is TGTGCCAGCAACGGTAACAGGATCACAGATACGCAGTATTTT.

This clonotype has only a few counts. J is TRBJ2-1 and V is TRBV24-1; D may be TRBD2 (6 bases). Germline V gene lookup returns CDR1 KGHDR and CDR2 SFDVKD. CDR3 size: 17 residues. With 0 bases removed from V and 7 bases from J, the gap between germline ends came to 18 bases. CDR3 in DNA: TGTGCCACCAGTGATTTGACCCCTTTGCGGGATGGGAATGAGCAGTTCTTC. This codes for CATSDLTPLRDGNEQFF.

The gene calls are TRBV12-3 or TRBV12-4 and TRBJ1-2, with TRBD1 as a possible D gene (6 bases). V lost 0 bases and J lost 8, with 13 bases in between. The CDR3 has 14 residues. Here the CDR3 DNA reads TGTGCCAGCAGTTTAGCGCTGGGGGCGTGGGGCTACACCTTC. It codes for CASSLALGAWGYTF.

This clonotype appeared a few times. The chain joins TRBV29-1 to TRBJ2-1; D perhaps matches TRBD2 (6 bases). The V gene's germline CDR1 is SQVTM and CDR2 ANQGSEA. The length of the CDR3 is 14 residues. V was shortened by 4 bases and J by 5 bases, with 15 bases between the two germline ends. The CDR3 region has the DNA TGCAGCGTTGTAAGGAGGGATACCAACAATGAGCAGTTCTTC. This encodes CSVVRRDTNNEQFF.

The rearrangement uses TRBV28 and TRBJ1-6; TRBD1 is a possible D gene (6 bases). Germline assignment: CDR1 MDHEN and CDR2 SYDVKM. The V end was cut by 1 base, the J end by 9 bases, with 13 bases between. The CDR3 is 15 amino acids. The CDR3 region has the DNA TGTGCCAGCAGTTTATTACAGGGTCCGGGTTCACCCCTCCACTTT. This encodes CASSLLQGPGSPLHF.

This chain joins TRBV27 and TRBJ1-1; D ambiguous. V shed 2 bases and J shed 1 base, with 8 bases lying between them. The CDR3 sequence is 14 residues long. CDR1 MNHEY and CDR2 SMNVEV come from the germline V gene (reference sequence). The CDR3 loop reads CASSLNGRNTEAFF. The CDR3 DNA sequence: TGTGCCAGCAGTTTAAACGGGAGGAACACTGAAGCTTTCTTT.

This clonotype was seen only a few times. The chain uses TRBV12-3 or TRBV12-4 and TRBJ1-1, with 12 bases that match TRBD1. This CDR3 has 16 amino acids. Trimming at V came to 6 bases and at J to 3 bases, leaving 8 bases not matched to a gene. Written as DNA, the CDR3 is TGTGCCAGCAGGGTGGGACAGGGGGCTGGGGACACTGAAGCTTTCTTT. Its translation: CASRVGQGAGDTEAFF.

The rearrangement links TRBV10-3 to TRBJ2-5, with 9 bases that match TRBD1. J lost 5 bases, V lost 10 bases, and 17 bases had no gene match. CDR1 and CDR2 (germline): ENHRY, SYGVKD. This CDR3 is 16 amino acids long. The CDR3, as DNA: TGTGCCACCCAAGGGGCGGGACAGGGTTCAGGCGAGACCCAGTACTTC. It is translated as CATQGAGQGSGETQYF.

A word on this clonotype: Given a much more abundant clone one base away, this may be a read error. This sequence joins TRBV4-1 and TRBJ2-1; D is unresolved. In germline, CDR1 is MGHRA, CDR2 YSYEKL. The CDR3 has 13 residues. CDR3 in amino acids: CAGSQDSGRRPFF. The DNA for the CDR3 is TGCGCCGGCAGCCAAGATTCCGGCCGGCGCCCGTTCTTC.

The rearrangement uses TRBV5-5 and TRBJ2-5; 9 positions match TRBD1. With V trimmed by 4 bases and J by 2 bases, 12 bases remained unmatched. The CDR3 is 17 amino acids. Germline V CDR1 and CDR2: SGHKS, YYEKEE (reference sequence). The CDR3 reads CASSTRPGQGEQETQYF. The CDR3 DNA sequence: TGTGCCAGCAGCACGAGACCGGGACAGGGAGAACAAGAGACCCAGTACTTC.

The chain carries TRBV28 and TRBJ1-1; 7 nucleotides line up with TRBD1. The ends lost 8 bases at V and 2 bases at J; junction bases unmatched: 11. Germline V gene data show CDR1 as MDHEN and CDR2 as SYDVKM. The CDR3 spans 15 residues. The CDR3 coding sequence is TGTGCCAGCGCGGAGGGGGCTTGGGTTAACACTGAAGCTTTCTTT. Its translation is CASAEGAWVNTEAFF.

This clonotype was observed a handful of times. The V call is TRBV20-1, the J call TRBJ2-2, with 9 nucleotides matching TRBD2. Per germline, CDR1 DFQATT and CDR2 SNEGSKA (reference sequence). CDR3 length: 16 residues. Trimming took 5 bases from V and 4 from J; bases not matched to a gene: 11. CDR3 amino acids: CSAPREPGLATGELFF. The CDR3 region has the DNA TGCAGTGCTCCACGCGAACCGGGACTAGCCACCGGGGAGCTGTTTTTT.

The chain uses TRBV5-1 and TRBJ2-7; D perhaps matches TRBD1 (5 bases). The CDR3 consists of 14 residues. V lost 0 bases and J 4 bases, leaving 11 bases between the germline ends. Per germline, CDR1 SGHRS and CDR2 YFSETQ. The CDR3 loop is CASSLEGFPYEQYF. As DNA, the CDR3 is TGCGCCAGCAGCTTGGAGGGGTTCCCTTACGAGCAGTACTTC.

The rearrangement links TRBV20-1 to TRBJ2-6; 7 bases are a match to TRBD2. V lost 3 bases, J lost 3 bases, and 2 bases stayed unmatched. The CDR3 covers 14 residues. Germline CDR1 DFQATT, CDR2 SNEGSKA (reference sequence). The CDR3 coding sequence is TGCAGTGCTAGGGGGGGGTTTGGGGCCAACGTCCTGACTTTC. Translated: CSARGGFGANVLTF.

The table lists this clonotype with a few counts. The chain links TRBV12-3 or TRBV12-4 to TRBJ2-6; D not certain. The CDR3 contains 15 residues. With 6 bases removed from V and 0 bases from J, the gap between germline ends came to 9 bases. The CDR3 spells CASRKLGSGANVLTF. The CDR3 DNA reads TGTGCCAGCAGAAAATTGGGCTCTGGGGCCAACGTCCTGACTTTC.

This clonotype came up many times. The chain recombines TRBV12-3 or TRBV12-4 with TRBJ2-7, with 7 bases identical to TRBD1. Germline trimming cut 4 bases from V and 2 bases from J; bases unmatched to any gene: 8. The CDR3 extends over 15 amino acids. In DNA, the CDR3 is TGTGCCAGCAGTTCTGCTCGGGACAGACCCTACGAGCAGTACTTC. Translated: CASSSARDRPYEQYF.

This clonotype was counted only a few times. The chain combines TRBV10-3 with TRBJ2-5; no firm D call. The germline gives CDR1 ENHRY, CDR2 SYGVKD. CDR3 size: 13 residues. The germline V and J ends were trimmed by 6 bases and 5 bases, with 13 bases remaining between them. The CDR3 coding sequence is TGTGCCATCAGCTACACAAGGGCGGAGACCCAGTACTTC. As protein: CAISYTRAETQYF.

This chain uses TRBV6-2 or TRBV6-3 with TRBJ1-1, with a possible D match to TRBD1 (5 bases). Trimming pared 6 bases from V and 1 base from J, leaving 9 bases between. CDR3 length equals 13 residues. Germline V CDR1 and CDR2: MNHEY, SVGEGT. The CDR3 spells CASSRRGNTEAFF. CDR3 coding DNA: TGTGCCAGCAGCCGTAGGGGGAACACTGAAGCTTTCTTT.

This clonotype was recorded many times. Mismatch with germline at one junction end may stem from a read error. V usage is TRBV25-1 and J usage is TRBJ2-1; D gene uncertain. This CDR3 is built from 15 residues. Germline V CDR1 and CDR2: MGHDK, SYGVNS. The CDR3 region is CASSEYWTSDNEQFF. The CDR3 DNA sequence: TGTGCCAGCAGTGAATATTGGACCTCCGACAATGAGCAGTTCTTC.

The genes are TRBV7-3 and TRBJ2-4; 14 bases align to TRBD2. The junction had 6 bases not matched to a gene; V was cut back by 5 bases and J by 3 bases. Germline V gene lookup returns CDR1 SGHTA and CDR2 FQGTGA. The CDR3 has 17 amino acids. This CDR3 is CASSLGTSGRGKNIQYF. The CDR3 DNA follows: TGTGCCAGCAGCCTAGGGACTAGCGGGAGAGGCAAAAACATTCAGTACTTC.

J is TRBJ2-7 and V is TRBV7-9; D unresolved. The V gene's germline CDR1 is SEHNR and CDR2 FQNEAQ (reference sequence). This CDR3 spans 16 amino acids. Deletions cut 1 base from V and 5 bases from J, with 18 bases between. The CDR3 nucleotides read TGTGCCAGCAGCTTAGGACTCCGAGGTGCCCTTGACGAGCAGTACGTC. This sequence encodes CASSLGLRGALDEQYV.

The chain has TRBV18 and TRBJ1-1; D is possibly TRBD1 (5 bases). CDR3 length equals 14 residues. The V gene lost 1 base and the J gene lost 4 bases, with 10 bases spanning the gap. CDR1 and CDR2 from the germline V gene are KGHSH and LQKENI. As DNA, the CDR3 is TGTGCCAGCTCACCACAGGGGTCTCCCACTGAAGCTTTCTTT. Protein: CASSPQGSPTEAFF.

The chain combines TRBV10-3 with TRBJ2-1; 7 bases fit TRBD1. Germline lookup yields CDR1 ENHRY and CDR2 SYGVKD. The CDR3 sequence is 13 residues long. The J segment lost 10 bases and the V segment lost 6 bases, leaving 9 bases of the junction unmatched. In DNA, the CDR3 is TGTGCCATCAGGAGGGACAGACAAGGGGAGCAGTTCTTC. As protein: CAIRRDRQGEQFF.